This entry lists 23 T cell receptor beta chains sequenced from one sample in a study of patients and donors after allogeneic stem cell transplantation. TCRdb passed the RT-PCR reads through MiXCR, listing each CDR3 protein once. Of about 200,000 distinct CDR3 sequences in the sample, over 30% were seen once. Sequencing was carried out using blood, either unsorted or a sorted T cell fraction (not recorded which). These TCRs come from a human donor who was either an allogeneic HSCT recipient or a stem cell or donor lymphocyte infusion donor (not recorded which). It is not recorded whose cells these are; they may come from a transplant donor.

V and J are TRBV6-5 and TRBJ2-3; D is unresolved. CDR1 is MNHEY, CDR2 SVGAGI, per germline. The CDR3 is 11 residues long. Trimming took 7 bases from V and 4 from J, leaving 6 bases between them. CDR3 protein: CASMGPDTQYF. The CDR3, as DNA: TGTGCCAGCATGGGCCCAGATACGCAGTATTTT.

This clonotype has a handful of counts. This chain connects TRBV12-3 or TRBV12-4 to TRBJ1-1; D is undetermined. V was shortened by 7 bases and J by 0 bases, with 9 bases between the two germline ends. This CDR3 is 13 amino acids long. The CDR3 region has the DNA TGTGCCAGCATCCTCTCCCTGAACACTGAAGCTTTCTTT. Its protein product is CASILSLNTEAFF.

This rearrangement joins TRBV4-3 to TRBJ1-6; 9 bases map to TRBD1. V dropped 4 bases and J dropped 6; count of bases not matched to a gene: 10. CDR1 and CDR2 (germline): LGHNA, YSLEER. There are 17 residues in the CDR3. The CDR3 bases are TGCGCCAGCAGCCTAAGTGAGGGGACAGGGTTTAATTCACCCCTCCACTTT. Translating it yields CASSLSEGTGFNSPLHF.

This clonotype was counted a few times. The V and J genes are TRBV9 and TRBJ1-2; 8 bases align to TRBD1. There are 13 residues in the CDR3. In germline, CDR1 is SGDLS, CDR2 YYNGEE. V was clipped by 4 bases and J by 8 bases; unmatched bases: 7. The CDR3 DNA reads TGTGCCAGCAGCAGACAGGGGATTGGAGGCTACACCTTC. Amino acid sequence: CASSRQGIGGYTF.

The chain joins TRBV4-3 to TRBJ2-3; D gene ambiguous. Germline V gene sequence: CDR1 LGHNA, CDR2 YSLEER. This CDR3 has 14 amino acids. Trimming stripped 1 base from V and 4 bases from J, with 9 bases between. In DNA form, the CDR3 reads TGCGCCAGCAGCCAAGGGGGTTCGGCAGATACGCAGTATTTT. Translated: CASSQGGSADTQYF.

The rearrangement joins TRBV7-8 to TRBJ2-2; D is unclear. V lost 1 base, J lost 5 bases, and 8 bases lay in between. CDR3 size: 14 residues. Germline assignment: CDR1 SGHVS and CDR2 FQNEAQ. Here the CDR3 reads CASSLGDITGELFF. For the CDR3, the DNA is TGTGCCAGCAGCTTAGGAGACATAACCGGGGAGCTGTTTTTT.

The rearrangement links TRBV5-1 to TRBJ2-1; D is ambiguous. The V and J ends lost 0 bases and 2 bases respectively, with 6 bases between them. CDR3 length: 14 residues. Germline assignment: CDR1 SGHRS and CDR2 YFSETQ. The CDR3, as DNA: TGCGCCAGCAGCTTGGGTGCCACCTACAATGAGCAGTTCTTC. Its translation is CASSLGATYNEQFF.

The chain joins TRBV5-6 to TRBJ1-2; the match to TRBD1 covers 7 bases. CDR1 is SGHDT, CDR2 YYEEEE, per germline. This CDR3 region has 14 residues. Trimming at V came to 5 bases and at J to 1 base, leaving 5 bases not matched to a gene. The CDR3 nucleotides read TGTGCCAGCAGTTGGGGACAGCTTAACTATGGCTACACCTTC. Protein sequence: CASSWGQLNYGYTF.

The rearrangement joins TRBV5-5 to TRBJ2-5; 8 nucleotides line up with TRBD1. The trim removed 2 bases at V and 7 bases at J, leaving 1 base unmatched. The CDR3 has 12 residues. Per the germline V gene, CDR1 is SGHKS and CDR2 is YYEKEE (reference sequence). The CDR3 DNA is TGTGCCAGCAGCTTTGGGACAGGGACCCAGTACTTC. This codes for CASSFGTGTQYF.

About this clonotype itself: One end of the junction varies from germline; a read error may be responsible. The chain carries TRBV29-1 and TRBJ1-2, with D perhaps TRBD1 (5 bases). The CDR3 loop spans 12 amino acids. The germline CDR1 and CDR2 sequences are SQVTM and ANQGSEA. The CDR3 nucleotides read TGCAGCGTTGGGGCGCGGGGGAGGTCTTGGGTCTTC. Its protein product is CSVGARGRSWVF.

This clonotype occurred a few times. The CDR3 DNA is TGTGCCAGCAGTTTCGGGACAGGGGGTTTCTATGGCTACACCTTC. Translation: CASSFGTGGFYGYTF. The V and J genes are TRBV12-3 or TRBV12-4 and TRBJ1-2, with 11 bases matching TRBD1. V trimming: 3 bases; J trimming: 4 bases; junction bases outside the gene matches: 4. This CDR3 has 15 residues.

CDR3 coding DNA: TGCAGTGCTGCCGTTGGACGGGGCAATCAGCCCCAGCATTTT. It specifies CSAAVGRGNQPQHF. The rearrangement uses TRBV20-1 and TRBJ1-5, with no clear D. CDR3 length equals 14 residues. The V end lost 5 bases, the J end lost 2 bases, and 13 bases lay between the germline ends. The germline CDR1 and CDR2 sequences are DFQATT and SNEGSKA (reference sequence).

This rearrangement joins TRBV4-1 to TRBJ1-1, with D possibly being TRBD1 (5 bases). Germline V gene lookup returns CDR1 MGHRA and CDR2 YSYEKL. The CDR3 sequence is 14 residues long. The V and J ends lost 1 base and 7 bases respectively, with 13 bases between them. This CDR3 is CASSQAGLKGEAFF. CDR3 in DNA: TGCGCCAGCAGCCAAGCAGGGTTGAAGGGTGAAGCTTTCTTT.

This clonotype was found a few times. This chain links TRBV9 with TRBJ2-1, with TRBD2 matching over 7 bases. CDR3 length equals 16 residues. The germline V gene has CDR1 SGDLS and CDR2 YYNGEE. With V trimmed by 4 bases and J by 8 bases, 15 bases remained unmatched. The CDR3 loop reads CASSFRWNSRGDEQFF. CDR3 nucleotides: TGTGCCAGCAGCTTCCGGTGGAACTCCCGGGGGGATGAGCAGTTCTTC. Variable domain in full (rest from reference TRBV9 and TRBJ2-1): DSGVTQTPKHLITATGQRVTLRCSPRSGDLSVYWYQQSLDQGLQFLIQYYNGEERAKGNILERFSAQQFPDLHSELNLSSLELGDSALYFCASSFRWNSRGDEQFFGPGTRLTVL.

This clonotype was observed a handful of times. This chain connects TRBV29-1 to TRBJ1-2; TRBD1 agrees at 10 bases. The germline V gene has CDR1 SQVTM and CDR2 ANQGSEA. Germline trimming cut 7 bases from V and 8 bases from J; bases unmatched to any gene: 7. This CDR3 has 12 residues. CDR3 protein: CSGRTGGRGYTF. As DNA, the CDR3 is TGCAGCGGAAGGACAGGGGGTCGCGGCTACACCTTC.

The sample holds a few counts of this clonotype. The chain employs TRBV20-1 and TRBJ1-2, with D maybe TRBD1 (6 bases). This CDR3 has 12 residues. V shed 4 bases and J shed 6 bases, with 12 bases lying between them. From germline, CDR1 is DFQATT and CDR2 SNEGSKA (reference sequence). CDR3 in amino acids: CSATGTPHGYTF. DNA for the CDR3: TGCAGTGCTACCGGGACACCCCATGGCTACACCTTC.

The chain has TRBV5-5 and TRBJ1-4; D is possibly TRBD1 (5 bases). Looked up from germline, CDR1 is SGHKS and CDR2 is YYEKEE (reference sequence). The V end was cut by 0 bases, the J end by 12 bases, with 9 bases between. The length of the CDR3 is 12 residues. As DNA, the CDR3 is TGTGCCAGCAGCTTGGCCTGGGGGGAACTGTTTTTT. Translated, it gives CASSLAWGELFF.

In this sample, this clonotype turned up a few times. This rearrangement joins TRBV28 to TRBJ1-2; D is undetermined. Germline V gene lookup returns CDR1 MDHEN and CDR2 SYDVKM. CDR3 length: 14 amino acids. Trimming stripped 2 bases from V and 3 bases from J, with 10 bases between. The CDR3 is CASSLTDRDYGYTF. CDR3 DNA sequence: TGTGCCAGCAGTTTAACGGACCGAGACTATGGCTACACCTTC.

The V gene is TRBV2, the J gene TRBJ1-5; the D is unclear. The CDR3 spans 14 residues. With 6 bases removed from V and 0 bases from J, the gap between germline ends came to 9 bases. CDR1 is SNHLY and CDR2 is FYNNEI in the germline V gene. Here the CDR3 DNA reads TGTGCCAGCAGAAATGGGAATAGCAATCAGCCCCAGCATTTT. Translating it yields CASRNGNSNQPQHF.

This clonotype was recorded only once. The chain is built from TRBV28 and TRBJ1-1, with TRBD1 identical over 8 bases. The trim removed 6 bases at V and 1 base at J, leaving 7 bases unmatched. This CDR3 spans 15 amino acids. The germline gives CDR1 MDHEN, CDR2 SYDVKM. The CDR3 here is CASSRRTGPNTEAFF. In DNA form, the CDR3 reads TGTGCCAGCAGCCGCCGGACAGGGCCGAACACTGAAGCTTTCTTT.

This clonotype was counted once. V is TRBV7-9 and J is TRBJ2-3, with D tentatively TRBD2 (6 bases). Germline values: CDR1 SEHNR, CDR2 FQNEAQ (reference sequence). V shed 8 bases and J shed 0 bases, with 12 bases lying between them. The CDR3 is 14 residues long. The CDR3 nucleotides are TGTGCCAGCGGGGCGGGGTGGAGCACAGATACGCAGTATTTT. It yields the protein CASGAGWSTDTQYF.

The chain uses TRBV15 and TRBJ1-5; 10 bases match TRBD1. The trim removed 3 bases at V and 4 bases at J, leaving 6 bases unmatched. CDR1 LNHNV and CDR2 YYDKDF come from the germline V gene (reference sequence). The CDR3 is 16 amino acids. The CDR3 region is CATSRDRGFPNQPQHF. The CDR3 DNA reads as TGTGCCACCAGCAGGGACAGGGGGTTCCCAAATCAGCCCCAGCATTTT.

This clonotype was recorded a few times. The gene calls are TRBV6-6 and TRBJ1-1; TRBD1 might be the D (5 bases). This CDR3 spans 13 amino acids. V lost 5 bases and J lost 4, with 11 bases in between. The germline gives CDR1 MNHNY, CDR2 SVGAGI (reference sequence). The DNA for the CDR3 is TGTGCCAGCAGTGACAGTAGGATCACTGAAGCTTTCTTT. Protein: CASSDSRITEAFF.